The T cell receptor beta chain described here comes from a study of metastatic and nonmetastatic thyroid tumors. Study details: Repertoires were compared across blood and tumor or nodule tissue from malignant and benign thyroid patients.

All patients were treatment-naive before thyroid surgery. From germline, CDR1 is SGHTA and CDR2 FQGNSA. The V and J ends lost 1 base and 0 bases, in that order; junction bases with no gene match: 6. The CDR3 is made up of 17 amino acids. Concerning this clone: Its specificity is not known.

In the source study's methods: The authors used CDR3 differences across clinicopathological groups to build a distant-metastasis classifier for papillary thyroid cancer. TCRdb re-clonotyped the PCR reads through MiXCR. TCRdb's processing, not the study's, gives the V and J calls here. The sample shows fewer than 35,000 clones, about 20% of them seen only once. Study results and caveats: As reported, TCR beta diversity in blood and tumor was significantly higher in malignant thyroid tumors than in benign nodules.

The clonotype comes from a male donor with papillary thyroid cancer or a benign thyroid nodule (not recorded which). Some clones in this sample may be carry-over from other donors' samples. Input material: tumor tissue. This rearrangement joins TRBV7-2 to TRBJ2-7, with 10 positions matching TRBD2. The CDR3 nucleotides read TGTGCCAGCAGCTTAGTGCCGGGACTAGCGCCCTCCTACGAGCAGTACTTC. This gives the protein CASSLVPGLAPSYEQYF.